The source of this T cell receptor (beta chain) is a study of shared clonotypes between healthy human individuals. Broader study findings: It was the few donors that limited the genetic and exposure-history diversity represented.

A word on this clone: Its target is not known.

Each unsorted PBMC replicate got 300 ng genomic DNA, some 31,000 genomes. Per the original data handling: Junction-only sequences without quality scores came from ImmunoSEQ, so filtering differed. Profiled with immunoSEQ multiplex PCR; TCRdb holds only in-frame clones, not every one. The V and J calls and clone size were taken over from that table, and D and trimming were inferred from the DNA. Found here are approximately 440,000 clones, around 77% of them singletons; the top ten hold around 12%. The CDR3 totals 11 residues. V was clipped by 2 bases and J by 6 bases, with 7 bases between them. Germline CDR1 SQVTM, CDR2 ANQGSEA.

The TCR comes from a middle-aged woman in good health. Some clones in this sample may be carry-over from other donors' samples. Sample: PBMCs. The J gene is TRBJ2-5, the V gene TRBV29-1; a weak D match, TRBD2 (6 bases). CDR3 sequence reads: CSVERGKTQYF. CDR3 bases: TGCAGCGTTGAACGCGGGAAGACCCAGTACTTC.